This T cell receptor (beta chain) was sequenced during a study of blood T cells in healthy people across ages. Study summary: T cells yielded about one barcoded beta molecule per two cells through template switching. Study-level findings and limits: One million T cells yielded diversity estimates that were considered underestimates. Per million T cells, the diversity of TCR beta decreased roughly linearly as age advanced.

The CDR3 is made up of 17 amino acids. The V gene's germline CDR1 is SGHRS and CDR2 YFSETQ. V was clipped by 4 bases and J by 1 base; unmatched bases: 5. This clonotype was recorded a few times. Its antigen remains unknown. Next came a second PCR, run for about 7 to 12 cycles, which used a sample-barcoded 5' primer along with a J-beta primer mix. TCRdb independently ran MiXCR on the 5' RACE reads; one entry per CDR3 protein. This table holds about 1.5 million distinct CDR3 sequences, around 42% found once. Sample donors were healthy Caucasian individuals that came from Russia, aged about 6 to 95. The sample consisted of blood. This clonotype was obtained from a woman between 18 and 29 years old in good health. The chain uses TRBV5-1 and TRBJ2-2; 12 bases fit TRBD2. Written as DNA, the CDR3 is TGCGCCAGCAGCCAAGGGACTAGCGGGCTGAACACCGGGGAGCTGTTTTTT. Encoded protein: CASSQGTSGLNTGELFF. Complete variable domain (other parts from reference TRBV5-1 and TRBJ2-2): KAGVTQTPRYLIKTRGQQVTLSCSPISGHRSVSWYQQTPGQGLQFLFEYFSETQRNKGNFPGRFSGRQFSNSRSEMNVSTLELGDSALYLCASSQGTSGLNTGELFFGEGSRLTVL.